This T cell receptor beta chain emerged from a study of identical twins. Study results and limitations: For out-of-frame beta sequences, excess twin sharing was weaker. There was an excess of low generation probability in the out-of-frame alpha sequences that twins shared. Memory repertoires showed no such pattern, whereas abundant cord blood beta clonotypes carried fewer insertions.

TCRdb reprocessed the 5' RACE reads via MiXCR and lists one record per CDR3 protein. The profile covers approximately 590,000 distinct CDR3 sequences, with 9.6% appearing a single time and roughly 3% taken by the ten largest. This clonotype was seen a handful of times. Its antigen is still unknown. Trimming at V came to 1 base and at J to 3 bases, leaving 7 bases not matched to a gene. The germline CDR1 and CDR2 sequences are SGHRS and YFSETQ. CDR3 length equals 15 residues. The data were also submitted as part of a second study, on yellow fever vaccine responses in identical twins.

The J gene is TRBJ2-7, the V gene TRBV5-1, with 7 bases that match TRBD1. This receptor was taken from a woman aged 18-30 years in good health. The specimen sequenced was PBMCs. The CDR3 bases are TGCGCCAGCAGCTTGCGCCGGGACAGTCTCTACGAGCAGTACTTC. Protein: CASSLRRDSLYEQYF.